The rows below give T cell receptor beta chains drawn from one sample of a study of T-cell memory formation after mild COVID-19. MiXCR, applied by TCRdb to the 5' RACE reads, yields one record per CDR3 protein. Here the sample spans under 300,000 distinct CDR3 sequences, over 7% being singletons. Sequenced sample: PBMCs or a T cell subset sorted from them (not recorded which). The receptor set was obtained from a young man who had mild COVID-19 (a few samples of this study predate the infection). Cell type and time point are not known. Each CDR3 is given with its conserved first and last residue. The order of the fields is clone size, J gene, V gene, D gene, CDR3 DNA, CDR3 protein. The D gene is left open where the match is weak. Part of the rows lack a size; the others show once, few, many or a class for expanded clones.

abundance: few
j_gene: TRBJ1-2
v_gene: TRBV4-1
d_gene: .
CDR3nt: TGCGCCAGCAGCCAACATACTATCGACAGGAAAGGCTACACCTTC
CDR3aa: CASSQHTIDRKGYTF

abundance: many
j_gene: TRBJ2-7
v_gene: TRBV29-1
d_gene: .
CDR3nt: TGCAGCGTTGTCGGGCCCAGCTCCTACGAGCAGTACTTC
CDR3aa: CSVVGPSSYEQYF

abundance: .
j_gene: TRBJ2-3
v_gene: TRBV9
d_gene: .
CDR3nt: TGTGCCAGCAGCGTCCGTCAGGGGACCGCTAGCACAGATACGCAGTATTTT
CDR3aa: CASSVRQGTASTDTQYF

abundance: .
j_gene: TRBJ1-1
v_gene: TRBV3-1
d_gene: .
CDR3nt: TGTGCCAGCAGCCCGACACTGAACACTGAAGCTTTCTTT
CDR3aa: CASSPTLNTEAFF

abundance: .
j_gene: TRBJ2-6
v_gene: TRBV23-1
d_gene: TRBD1
CDR3nt: TGCGCCAGCAGTCAATGGTCCGGGACAGGGAATCCCCTAAGCTATGGGGCCAACGTCCTGACTTTC
CDR3aa: CASSQWSGTGNPLSYGANVLTF

abundance: .
j_gene: TRBJ1-5
v_gene: TRBV12-3/TRBV12-4
d_gene: .
CDR3nt: TGTGCCAGCAGTTTTTACGGGACGGAGGGCAATCAGCCCCAGCATTTT
CDR3aa: CASSFYGTEGNQPQHF

abundance: few
j_gene: TRBJ1-3
v_gene: TRBV7-2
d_gene: .
CDR3nt: TGTGCCAGCAGCTTAGTGATCTCTGGAAACACCATATATTTT
CDR3aa: CASSLVISGNTIYF

abundance: .
j_gene: TRBJ1-1
v_gene: TRBV7-2
d_gene: TRBD1
CDR3nt: TGTGCCAGCAGCCTCCGGACAGGGGGCCAAAGTGGCACTGAAGCTTTCTTT
CDR3aa: CASSLRTGGQSGTEAFF

abundance: .
j_gene: TRBJ2-1
v_gene: TRBV11-3
d_gene: .
CDR3nt: TGTGCCAGCAGCTTAGCAGGGAGCCATGAGCAGTTCTTC
CDR3aa: CASSLAGSHEQFF

abundance: .
j_gene: TRBJ1-3
v_gene: TRBV12-3/TRBV12-4
d_gene: .
CDR3nt: TGTGCCAGCAGCCGCGGAGGGGAAACGACCACCATATATTTT
CDR3aa: CASSRGGETTTIYF

abundance: .
j_gene: TRBJ2-1
v_gene: TRBV9
d_gene: .
CDR3nt: TGTGCCAGCAGCGTAGGGGGCACCGAGGCGTATGAGCAGTTCTTC
CDR3aa: CASSVGGTEAYEQFF

abundance: .
j_gene: TRBJ2-4
v_gene: TRBV3-1
d_gene: TRBD1
CDR3nt: TGTGCCAGCAGCTACAGGGGGATCGGCAAAAACATTCAGTACTTC
CDR3aa: CASSYRGIGKNIQYF

abundance: .
j_gene: TRBJ1-2
v_gene: TRBV7-2
d_gene: TRBD1
CDR3nt: TGTGCCAGCAGCGCCTTGCAGGGGGAAGTTGCTTTCTTCTATGGCTACACCTTC
CDR3aa: CASSALQGEVAFFYGYTF

abundance: many
j_gene: TRBJ2-5
v_gene: TRBV20-1
d_gene: TRBD2
CDR3nt: TGCAGTGCTAGGACTAGCGGGGGACAGACCCAGTACTTC
CDR3aa: CSARTSGGQTQYF

abundance: .
j_gene: TRBJ2-5
v_gene: TRBV27
d_gene: .
CDR3nt: TGTGCCAGCAGTTTTTCGAGGAGAGAGACCCAGTACTTC
CDR3aa: CASSFSRRETQYF

abundance: many
j_gene: TRBJ2-2
v_gene: TRBV7-9
d_gene: .
CDR3nt: TGTGCCAGCAGCGCCTCTAAAACCAAGAACACCGGGGAGCTGTTTTTT
CDR3aa: CASSASKTKNTGELFF